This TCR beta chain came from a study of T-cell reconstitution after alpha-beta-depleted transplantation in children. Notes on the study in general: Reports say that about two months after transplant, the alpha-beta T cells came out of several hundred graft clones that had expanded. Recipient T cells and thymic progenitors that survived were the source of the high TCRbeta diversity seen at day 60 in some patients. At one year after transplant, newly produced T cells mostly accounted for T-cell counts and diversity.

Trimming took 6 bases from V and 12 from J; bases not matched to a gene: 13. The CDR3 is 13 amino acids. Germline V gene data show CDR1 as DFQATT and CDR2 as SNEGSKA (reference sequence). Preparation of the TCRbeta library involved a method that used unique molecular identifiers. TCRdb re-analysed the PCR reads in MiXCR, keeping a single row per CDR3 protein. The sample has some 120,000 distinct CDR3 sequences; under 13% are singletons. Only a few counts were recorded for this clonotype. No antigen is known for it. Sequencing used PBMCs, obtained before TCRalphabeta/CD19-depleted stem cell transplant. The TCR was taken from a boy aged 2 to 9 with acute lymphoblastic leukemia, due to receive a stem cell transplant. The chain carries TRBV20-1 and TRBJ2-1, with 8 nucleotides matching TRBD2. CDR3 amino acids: CSATTGTSRPQFF. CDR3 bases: TGCAGTGCAACGACCGGGACTAGTCGACCGCAGTTCTTC.